This T cell receptor beta chain was sequenced for a study of T cells in Graves' hyperthyroidism and ophthalmopathy. RNA transcripts yielded amplified TCR beta CDR3 regions. TCR CDR3 regions were first amplified by RT-PCR with HTBI primers. Using its own MiXCR run on the multiplex PCR reads, TCRdb lists one record per CDR3 protein. The sample lists 500,000 to 550,000 distinct CDR3 sequences, around 20% seen once, with 26% in the top ten. This clonotype was detected ten times or more. V dropped 1 base and J dropped 6 bases, with 10 bases sitting between them. The CDR3 is made up of 13 amino acids. The sequenced sample consisted of blood. This receptor was obtained from a man between 18 and 35 years old with Graves' hyperthyroidism. The chain recombines TRBV12-3 or TRBV12-4 with TRBJ2-7, with D possibly being TRBD1 or TRBD2 (5 bases each). The CDR3 sequence: CASSLGAGTEQYF. Written as DNA, the CDR3 is TGTGCCAGCAGTTTAGGAGCAGGGACCGAGCAGTACTTC.